The source of this T cell receptor beta chain is a study of CD8 T cells in ankylosing spondylitis. Via MiXCR, TCRdb re-called the 5' RACE reads, giving one row per CDR3 protein. The sample yields roughly 230,000 distinct CDR3 sequences, 15% to 20% seen once. The germline V gene has CDR1 SGHDT and CDR2 YYEEEE. The CDR3 runs 14 residues. The ends were cut back, 1 base at V and 0 bases at J, with 7 bases in the middle. The source is a male donor with ankylosing spondylitis or in good health (not recorded which). The rearrangement uses TRBV5-6 and TRBJ1-2; D not resolved. Sequenced sample: blood, either unsorted or a sorted T cell fraction (not recorded which). This CDR3 reads CASSLLAANYGYTF. CDR3 coding DNA: TGTGCCAGCAGCTTGCTAGCAGCTAACTATGGCTACACCTTC.